The TCR beta chain under discussion was sequenced for a study of T cells in Graves' hyperthyroidism and ophthalmopathy (dated by TCRdb to the late 2010s). About the investigation overall: Peripheral blood samples were taken at initial diagnosis, before any treatment was given. TCR V-J signatures able to tell the groups apart were searched for in a discovery cohort of approximately 95 patients, of whom around 43 had Graves' ophthalmopathy and roughly 57 had stable Graves' hyperthyroidism. Whether ophthalmopathy could be predicted prospectively was tested in an independent validation cohort made up of about 20 hyperthyroidism patients plus 17 patients who later progressed to ophthalmopathy. For training and testing, the approximately 97 patients in the discovery cohort were randomly divided in a 7:3 ratio. Thyroid tissue and blood T-cell repertoires from about six Graves' hyperthyroidism patients were also compared in the study. Once sampling was done, hyperthyroidism patients were given methimazole at a starting dose of 30 mg daily, whereas ophthalmopathy patients were given high-dose intravenous methylprednisolone. TCR Vbeta CDR3 sequencing of 120 to 150 peripheral blood samples (fewer than 45 ophthalmopathy, 75 or so hyperthyroidism and some 17 progressor patients) is reported in the paper.

The research as a whole found: During validation, the model predicted progression to ophthalmopathy a median of about 6.5 months ahead of onset, with approximately 71% sensitivity and 72.22% specificity. Blood samples also contained most of the expanded thyroid clonotypes (frequency above 0.001), which suggests that blood repertoires may reflect thyroid immune responses. No statistical method was used to fix the sample size in advance, and group allocation was not hidden from the investigators. A model built on a 13 V-J signature distinguished ophthalmopathy from stable hyperthyroidism, reaching 87.88% sensitivity and about 81% specificity in cross-validation and 80%/75% in testing.

The TCR beta CDR3 regions were amplified from the RNA transcripts. A first-round RT-PCR of the TCR CDR3 used the HTBI primer set with the Qiagen OneStep RT-PCR kit. Libraries were constructed in a second round of multiplex PCR, after which size selection and purification were carried out. Sequencing of the libraries was done on an Illumina HiSeq2000 using paired-end 100 bp reads. Per the original workflow: SOAPnuke was used to process the raw data, throwing out any read that contained adapters or uncalled bases, had a mean Phred below 15, or lacked an exact constant-primer or identifier match. COPE v1.2.5 was used to merge the high-quality paired reads, and each unique nucleotide sequence was defined as a clonotype. Clonotypes were aligned to IMGT TRBV, TRBD and TRBJ reference segments using MiTCR v1.1. The analysis included only V-J combinations with a frequency above 0.0001, which together covered 99% to 99.2% of the repertoires. The TCS score was defined as F50 (clonal expansion) divided by E x V (chaos), with BLOSUM62-based TCRdist calculated between CDR3 peptides within each V-J. Welch's t-statistics and random forest reduced fewer than 600 V-J features to fewer than 15, which were used in a naive Bayes classifier (R e1071). The public reads were run again by TCRdb, first through fastp at Q25 and then through MiXCR, and only productive beta chains were kept. Each record represents a unique CDR3 protein, reported with the most common genes and DNA among its rows. TCRdb assigned the V and J calls; the authors' analysis was not used. The sample contains 200,000 to 300,000 distinct CDR3 sequences, 16% of them found a single time. The ten largest clones capture 25% to 30% of the sample.

Ophthalmopathy patients had moderately to severely active disease, with a Clinical Activity Score of 3 or more, a NOSPECS grade of 4 or more, and a disease duration of less than 3 months. The study excluded patients with uncontrolled infections, other autoimmune diseases, pregnancy or lactation. Diagnoses were established on the basis of clinical symptoms, serum thyroxine and TRAb, thyroid ultrasound, and orbital computed tomography. PBMCs were separated from roughly 10 ml of fresh peripheral blood using Ficoll-Paque density gradient centrifugation. Trizol reagent was used to extract total RNA, and RNA quality was then checked on an Agilent 2100 Bioanalyzer. This clonotype was picked up many times. The antigen this receptor binds is unknown. The sample holds no much larger clone one base away, and base qualities are not on file. Sequenced input: blood. This sequence was found in a woman under 30 with Graves' ophthalmopathy.

The DNA is as follows: TGTGCCAGCCGATACCGACAGGGGAGTGCTGAAGCTTTCTTT. This gives the protein CASRYRQGSAEAFF. Here the chain combines TRBV6-1 and TRBJ1-1; 8 central nucleotides agree with TRBD1. Per the germline V gene, MNHNS is the CDR1 and SASEGT is the CDR2. The CDR3 goes from the cysteine to the phenylalanine over 14 residues. Only the CDR3 DNA stays, 42 bases, in frame from base 1. V and J are trimmed by 8 bases and 6 bases, and the gene matches miss 11 bases of the junction.